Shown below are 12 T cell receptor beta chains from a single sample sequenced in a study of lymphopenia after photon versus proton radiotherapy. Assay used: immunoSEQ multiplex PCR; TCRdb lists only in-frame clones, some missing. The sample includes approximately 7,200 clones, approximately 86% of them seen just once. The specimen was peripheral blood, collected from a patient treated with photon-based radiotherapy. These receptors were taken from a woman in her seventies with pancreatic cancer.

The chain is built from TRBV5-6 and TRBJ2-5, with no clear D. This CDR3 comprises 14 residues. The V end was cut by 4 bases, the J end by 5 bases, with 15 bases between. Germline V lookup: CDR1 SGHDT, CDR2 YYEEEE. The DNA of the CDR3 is TGTGCCAGCAGCCCCTGGGCCCGCCCGGAGACCCAGTACTTC. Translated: CASSPWARPETQYF.

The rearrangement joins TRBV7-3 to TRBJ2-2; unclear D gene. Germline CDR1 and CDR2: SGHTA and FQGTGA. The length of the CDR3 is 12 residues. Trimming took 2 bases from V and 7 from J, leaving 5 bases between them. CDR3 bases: TGTGCCAGCAGCTTAGTGAGCGGGGAGCTGTTTTTT. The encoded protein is CASSLVSGELFF.

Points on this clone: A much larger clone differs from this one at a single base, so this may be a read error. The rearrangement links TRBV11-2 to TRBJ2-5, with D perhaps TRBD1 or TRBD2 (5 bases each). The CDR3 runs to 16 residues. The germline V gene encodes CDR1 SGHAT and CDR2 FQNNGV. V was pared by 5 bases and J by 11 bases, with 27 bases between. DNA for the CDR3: TGTGCCAGCAGCCAACCGGGGAGCTGGACATCGAGGGAGCAGTACTTC. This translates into CASSQPGSWTSREQYF.

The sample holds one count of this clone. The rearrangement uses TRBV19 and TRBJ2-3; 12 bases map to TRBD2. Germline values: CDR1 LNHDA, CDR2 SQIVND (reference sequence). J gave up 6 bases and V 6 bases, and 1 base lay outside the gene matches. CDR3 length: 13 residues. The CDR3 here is CASRTSGSDTQYF. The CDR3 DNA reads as TGTGCCAGTAGGACTAGCGGGAGCGATACGCAGTATTTT.

The CDR3 DNA is TGTGCCAGTAGTATGTCGGCGGGATACATTTACGAGCAGTACTTC. Its translation is CASSMSAGYIYEQYF. The chain recombines TRBV19 with TRBJ2-7, with D maybe TRBD2 (6 bases). The CDR3 contains 15 residues. CDR1 LNHDA and CDR2 SQIVND come from the germline V gene (reference sequence). V lost 3 bases, J lost 4 bases, and 16 bases lay in between.

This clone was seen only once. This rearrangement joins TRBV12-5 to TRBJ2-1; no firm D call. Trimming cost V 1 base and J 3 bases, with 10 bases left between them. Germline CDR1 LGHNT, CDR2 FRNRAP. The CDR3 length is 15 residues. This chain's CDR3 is CASGLGFDGYNEQFF. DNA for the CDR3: TGTGCTAGTGGTTTGGGGTTCGACGGCTACAATGAGCAGTTCTTC.

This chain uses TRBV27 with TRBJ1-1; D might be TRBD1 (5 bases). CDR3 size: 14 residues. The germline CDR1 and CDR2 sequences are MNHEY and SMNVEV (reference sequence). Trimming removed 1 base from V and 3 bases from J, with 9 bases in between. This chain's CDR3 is CASSLLARDTEAFF. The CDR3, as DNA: TGTGCCAGCAGTTTATTGGCCAGGGACACTGAAGCTTTCTTT.

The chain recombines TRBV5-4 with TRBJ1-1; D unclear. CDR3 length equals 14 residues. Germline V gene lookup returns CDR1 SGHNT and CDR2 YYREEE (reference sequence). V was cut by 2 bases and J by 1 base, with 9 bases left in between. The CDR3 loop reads CASSLALTNTEAFF. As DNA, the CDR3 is TGTGCCAGCAGCTTAGCACTCACGAACACTGAAGCTTTCTTT. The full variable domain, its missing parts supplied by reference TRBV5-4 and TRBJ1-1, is ETGVTQSPTHLIKTRGQQVTLRCSSQSGHNTVSWYQQALGQGPQFIFQYYREEENGRGNFPPRFSGLQFPNYSSELNVNALELDDSALYLCASSLALTNTEAFFGQGTRLTVV.

CDR3 nucleotide sequence: TGCGCCAGCAGCCAAGCCGGGACAGAGGGTAGGAGGAACACTGAAGCTTTCTTT. It encodes CASSQAGTEGRRNTEAFF. The chain is built from TRBV4-1 and TRBJ1-1; TRBD1 aligns across 7 bases. The CDR3 is made up of 18 amino acids. The germline gives CDR1 MGHRA, CDR2 YSYEKL. Trimming cost V 1 base and J 1 base; bases outside gene matches: 12.

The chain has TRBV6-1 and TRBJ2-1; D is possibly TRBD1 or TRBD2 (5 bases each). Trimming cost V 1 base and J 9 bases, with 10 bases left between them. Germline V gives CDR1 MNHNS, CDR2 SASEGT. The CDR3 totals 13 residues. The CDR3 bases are TGTGCCAGCAGTGAAGGGGGCAGCGGTGAGCAGTTCTTC. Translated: CASSEGGSGEQFF.

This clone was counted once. The CDR3 loop is CASSWTSGKNTGELFF. CDR3 DNA: TGTGCCAGCAGCTGGACTAGCGGGAAGAACACCGGGGAGCTGTTTTTT. The chain joins TRBV11-2 to TRBJ2-2, with 12 bases identical to TRBD2. CDR3 size: 16 residues. In germline, CDR1 is SGHAT, CDR2 FQNNGV. V shed 4 bases, J shed 1 base, and the junction held 1 base outside the gene matches. Full variable domain (rest looked up from reference TRBV11-2 and TRBJ2-2): EAGVAQSPRYKIIEKRQSVAFWCNPISGHATLYWYQQILGQGPKLLIQFQNNGVVDDSQLPKDRFSAERLKGVDSTLKIQPAKLEDSAVYLCASSWTSGKNTGELFFGEGSRLTVL.

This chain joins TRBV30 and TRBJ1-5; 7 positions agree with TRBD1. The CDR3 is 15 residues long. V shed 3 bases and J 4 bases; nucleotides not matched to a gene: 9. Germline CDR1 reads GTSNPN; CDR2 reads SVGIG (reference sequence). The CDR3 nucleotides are TGTGCCTGGAGCGAGGGGGCTTCCCAAAATCAGCCCCAGCATTTT. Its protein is CAWSEGASQNQPQHF.